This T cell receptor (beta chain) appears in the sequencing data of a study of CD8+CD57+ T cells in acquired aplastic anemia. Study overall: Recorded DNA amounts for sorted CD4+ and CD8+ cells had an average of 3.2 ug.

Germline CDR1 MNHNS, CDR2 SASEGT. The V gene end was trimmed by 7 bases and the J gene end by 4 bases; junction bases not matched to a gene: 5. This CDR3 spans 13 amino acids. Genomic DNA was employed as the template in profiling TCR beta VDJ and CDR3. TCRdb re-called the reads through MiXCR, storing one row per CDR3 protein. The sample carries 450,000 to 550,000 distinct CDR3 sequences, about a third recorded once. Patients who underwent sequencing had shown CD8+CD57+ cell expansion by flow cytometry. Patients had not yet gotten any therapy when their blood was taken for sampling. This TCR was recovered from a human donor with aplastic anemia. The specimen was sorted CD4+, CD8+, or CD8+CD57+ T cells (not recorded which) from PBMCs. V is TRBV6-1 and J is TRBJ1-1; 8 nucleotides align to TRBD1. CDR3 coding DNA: TGTGCCAGCACCCACGGGACAGGCACTGAAGCTTTCTTT. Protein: CASTHGTGTEAFF.